This entry is about one T cell receptor beta chain. This sample stems from a study of blood T cell repertoires in COVID-19. The assay was immunoSEQ multiplex PCR, and TCRdb's table has in-frame clones only and misses some. The top ten hold approximately 3.8% of the sample, which has about 290,000 clones, around four fifths seen once. CDR3 length: 15 residues. Germline-derived CDR1 and CDR2 are LGHDT and YNNKEL (reference sequence). Deletions cut 3 bases from V and 8 bases from J, with 17 bases between. The chain couples TRBV3-1 (or the pseudogene TRBV3-2) to TRBJ2-1, with TRBD2 as a possible D gene (6 bases). The receptor's source is a woman aged 45-65 years with active or convalescent COVID-19. The sequenced sample consisted of peripheral blood. The CDR3 nucleotides read TGTGCCAGCAGCCACGGGACTTTCCCGCAGGATGAGCAGTTCTTC. Amino acid sequence: CASSHGTFPQDEQFF.